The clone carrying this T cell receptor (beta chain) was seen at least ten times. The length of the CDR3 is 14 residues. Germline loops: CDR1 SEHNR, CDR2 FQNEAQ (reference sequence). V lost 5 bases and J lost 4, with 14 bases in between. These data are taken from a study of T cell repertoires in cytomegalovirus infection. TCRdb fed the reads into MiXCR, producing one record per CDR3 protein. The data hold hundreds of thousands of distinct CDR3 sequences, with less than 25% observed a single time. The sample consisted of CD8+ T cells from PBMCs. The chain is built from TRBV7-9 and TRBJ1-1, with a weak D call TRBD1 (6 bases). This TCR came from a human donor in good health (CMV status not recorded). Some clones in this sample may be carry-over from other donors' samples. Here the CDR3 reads CASSRGGPGTEAFF. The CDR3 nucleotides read TGTGCCAGCAGCAGGGGGGGCCCGGGCACTGAAGCTTTCTTT.